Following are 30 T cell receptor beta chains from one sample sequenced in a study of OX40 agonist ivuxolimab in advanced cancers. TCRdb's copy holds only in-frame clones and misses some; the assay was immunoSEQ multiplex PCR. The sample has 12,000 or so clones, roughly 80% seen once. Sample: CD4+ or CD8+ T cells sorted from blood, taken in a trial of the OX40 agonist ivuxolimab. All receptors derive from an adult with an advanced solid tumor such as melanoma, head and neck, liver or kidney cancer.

The CDR3 loop reads CASSLDSKMGSGANVLTF. DNA for the CDR3: TGTGCCAGCAGCTTAGATTCGAAGATGGGCTCTGGGGCCAACGTCCTGACTTTC. The V and J genes are TRBV7-2 and TRBJ2-6; D remains unclear. CDR1 is SGHTA, CDR2 FQGNSA, per germline. V was shortened by 1 base and J by 0 bases, with 13 bases between the two germline ends. The CDR3 sequence is 18 residues long.

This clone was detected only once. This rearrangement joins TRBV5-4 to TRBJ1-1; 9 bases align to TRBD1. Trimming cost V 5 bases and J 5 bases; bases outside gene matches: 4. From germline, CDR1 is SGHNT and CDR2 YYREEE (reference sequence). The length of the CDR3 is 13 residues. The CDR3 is CASRRTGETEAFF. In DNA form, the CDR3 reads TGTGCCAGCAGACGGACAGGGGAGACTGAAGCTTTCTTT. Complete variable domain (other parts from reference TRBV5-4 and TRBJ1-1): ETGVTQSPTHLIKTRGQQVTLRCSSQSGHNTVSWYQQALGQGPQFIFQYYREEENGRGNFPPRFSGLQFPNYSSELNVNALELDDSALYLCASRRTGETEAFFGQGTRLTVV.

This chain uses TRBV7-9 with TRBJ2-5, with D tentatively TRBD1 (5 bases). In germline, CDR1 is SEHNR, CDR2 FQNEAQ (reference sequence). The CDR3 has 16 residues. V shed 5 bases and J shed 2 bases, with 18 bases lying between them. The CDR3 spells CASSGRVRAQQETQYF. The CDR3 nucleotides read TGTGCCAGCAGCGGCAGGGTTAGGGCCCAACAAGAGACCCAGTACTTC.

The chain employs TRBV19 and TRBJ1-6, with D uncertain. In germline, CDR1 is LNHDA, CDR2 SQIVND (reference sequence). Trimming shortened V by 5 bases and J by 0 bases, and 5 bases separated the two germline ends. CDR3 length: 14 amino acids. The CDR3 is CASSVGSYNSPLHF. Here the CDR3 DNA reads TGTGCCAGTAGTGTAGGCTCCTATAATTCACCCCTCCACTTT.

DNA for the CDR3: TGTGCCAGCAGCCGATCGACAGGGGATGGAGAGACCCAGTACTTC. Its translation is CASSRSTGDGETQYF. The chain has TRBV5-5 and TRBJ2-5, with TRBD1 identical over 8 bases. There are 15 residues in the CDR3. The germline CDR1 and CDR2 sequences are SGHKS and YYEKEE (reference sequence). The V and J ends lost 4 bases and 4 bases, in that order; junction bases with no gene match: 9.

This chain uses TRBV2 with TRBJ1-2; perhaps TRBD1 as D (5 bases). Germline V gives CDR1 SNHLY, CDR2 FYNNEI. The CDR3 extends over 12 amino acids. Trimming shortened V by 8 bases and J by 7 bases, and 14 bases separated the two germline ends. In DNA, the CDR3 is TGTGCCAGCGGAAGAGCGCAGGGTGGCTACACCTTC. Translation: CASGRAQGGYTF.

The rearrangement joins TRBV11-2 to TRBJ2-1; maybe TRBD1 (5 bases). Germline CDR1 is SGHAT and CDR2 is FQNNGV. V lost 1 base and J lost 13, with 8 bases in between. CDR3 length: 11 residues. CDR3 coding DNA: TGTGCCAGCAGCTTAGGAGACAGCCAGTTCTTC. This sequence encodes CASSLGDSQFF. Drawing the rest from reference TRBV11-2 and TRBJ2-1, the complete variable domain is EAGVAQSPRYKIIEKRQSVAFWCNPISGHATLYWYQQILGQGPKLLIQFQNNGVVDDSQLPKDRFSAERLKGVDSTLKIQPAKLEDSAVYLCASSLGDSQFFGPGTRLTVL.

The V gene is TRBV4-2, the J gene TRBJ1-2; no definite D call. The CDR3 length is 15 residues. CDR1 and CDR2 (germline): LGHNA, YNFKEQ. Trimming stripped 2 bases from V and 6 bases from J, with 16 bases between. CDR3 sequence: CASSQPSIQKDGYTF. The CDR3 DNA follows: TGTGCCAGCAGCCAACCCTCCATCCAAAAGGATGGCTACACCTTC.

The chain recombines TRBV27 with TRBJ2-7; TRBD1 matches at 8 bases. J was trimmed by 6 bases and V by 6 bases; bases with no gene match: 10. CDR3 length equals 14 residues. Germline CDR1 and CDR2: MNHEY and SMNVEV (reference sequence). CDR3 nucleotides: TGTGCCAGCAGCGCCGGCCAGGGGGCGCGCGAGCAGTACTTC. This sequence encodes CASSAGQGAREQYF.

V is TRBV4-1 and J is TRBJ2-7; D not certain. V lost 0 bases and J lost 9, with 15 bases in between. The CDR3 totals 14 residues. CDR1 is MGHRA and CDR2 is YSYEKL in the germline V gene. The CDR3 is CASSQEGSNLGQYF. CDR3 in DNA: TGCGCCAGCAGCCAAGAAGGTTCCAACCTCGGGCAGTACTTC.

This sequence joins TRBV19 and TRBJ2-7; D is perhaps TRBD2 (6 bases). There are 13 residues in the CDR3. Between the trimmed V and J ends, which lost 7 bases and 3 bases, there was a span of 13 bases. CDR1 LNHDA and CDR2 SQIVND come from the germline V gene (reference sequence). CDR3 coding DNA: TGTGCCAGTACCCCGACAGCGGGCTACGAGCAGTACTTC. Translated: CASTPTAGYEQYF.

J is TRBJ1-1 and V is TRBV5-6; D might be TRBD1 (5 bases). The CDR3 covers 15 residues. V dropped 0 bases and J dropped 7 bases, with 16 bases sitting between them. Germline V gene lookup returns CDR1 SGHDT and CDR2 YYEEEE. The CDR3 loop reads CASSLDGANQIEAFF. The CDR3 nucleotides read TGTGCCAGCAGCTTGGACGGGGCGAACCAGATTGAAGCTTTCTTT.

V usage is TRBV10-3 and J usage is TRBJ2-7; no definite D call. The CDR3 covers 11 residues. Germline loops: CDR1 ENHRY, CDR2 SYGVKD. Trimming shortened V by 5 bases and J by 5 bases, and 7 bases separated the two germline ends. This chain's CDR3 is CAISIGDEQYF. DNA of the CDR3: TGTGCCATCAGTATCGGTGACGAGCAGTACTTC.

Here the CDR3 reads CASSQDTRVKIGYGYTF. DNA for the CDR3: TGTGCCAGCAGCCAAGATACCAGGGTTAAGATAGGCTATGGCTACACCTTC. The rearrangement links TRBV11-2 to TRBJ1-2, with D possibly being TRBD1 (5 bases). Germline V lookup: CDR1 SGHAT, CDR2 FQNNGV. CDR3 length: 17 amino acids. The V gene lost 5 bases and the J gene lost 4 bases, with 23 bases spanning the gap.

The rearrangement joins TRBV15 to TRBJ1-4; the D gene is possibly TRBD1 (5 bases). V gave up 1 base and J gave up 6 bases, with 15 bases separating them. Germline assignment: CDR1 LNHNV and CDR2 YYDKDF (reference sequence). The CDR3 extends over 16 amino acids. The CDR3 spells CATSRGGDTADEKLFF. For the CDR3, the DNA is TGTGCCACCAGCAGAGGGGGGGATACGGCGGATGAAAAACTGTTTTTT.

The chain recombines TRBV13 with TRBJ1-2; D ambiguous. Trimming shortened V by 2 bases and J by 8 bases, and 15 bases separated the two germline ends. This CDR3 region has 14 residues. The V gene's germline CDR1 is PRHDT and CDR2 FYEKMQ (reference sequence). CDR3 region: CASSLIIAGYGYTF. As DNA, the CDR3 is TGTGCCAGCAGCTTAATCATTGCGGGTTACGGCTACACCTTC. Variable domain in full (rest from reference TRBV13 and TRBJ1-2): AAGVIQSPRHLIKEKRETATLKCYPIPRHDTVYWYQQGPGQDPQFLISFYEKMQSDKGSIPDRFSAQQFSDYHSELNMSSLELGDSALYFCASSLIIAGYGYTFGSGTRLTVV.

The CDR3 DNA is TGCGCCAGCACCCAGGGATTCACCTACGAGCAGTACTTC. This encodes CASTQGFTYEQYF. J is TRBJ2-7 and V is TRBV10-1; weak D call: TRBD1 (5 bases). The CDR3 consists of 13 residues. The germline gives CDR1 WNHNN, CDR2 SYGVQD (reference sequence). The V end was cut by 7 bases, the J end by 2 bases, with 12 bases between.

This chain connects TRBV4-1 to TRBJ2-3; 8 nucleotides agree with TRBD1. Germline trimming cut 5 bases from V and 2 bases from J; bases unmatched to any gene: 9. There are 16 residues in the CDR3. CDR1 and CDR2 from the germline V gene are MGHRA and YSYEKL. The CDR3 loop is CASSSTGTGPTDTQYF. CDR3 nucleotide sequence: TGCGCCAGCAGCAGTACCGGGACAGGACCCACAGATACGCAGTATTTT.

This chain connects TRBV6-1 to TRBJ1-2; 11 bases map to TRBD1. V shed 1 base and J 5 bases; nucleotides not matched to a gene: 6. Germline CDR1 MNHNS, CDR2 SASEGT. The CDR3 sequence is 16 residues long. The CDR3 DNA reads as TGTGCCAGCAGTGAAGTGGCCGGGACAGGGGGATATGGCTACACCTTC. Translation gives CASSEVAGTGGYGYTF.

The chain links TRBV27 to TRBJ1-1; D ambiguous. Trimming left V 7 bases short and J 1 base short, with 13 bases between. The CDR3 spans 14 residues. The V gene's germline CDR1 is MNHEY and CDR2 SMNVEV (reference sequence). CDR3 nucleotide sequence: TGTGCCAGCAAAAGACAAGAGGGGAACACTGAAGCTTTCTTT. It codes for CASKRQEGNTEAFF.

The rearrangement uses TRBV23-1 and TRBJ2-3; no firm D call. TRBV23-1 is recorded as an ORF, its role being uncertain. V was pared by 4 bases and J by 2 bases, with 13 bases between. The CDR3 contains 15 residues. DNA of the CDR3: TGCGCCAGCAGTCTTTGCAGAGCATTCACAGATACGCAGTATTTT. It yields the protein CASSLCRAFTDTQYF.

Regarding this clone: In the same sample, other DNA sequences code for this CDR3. As DNA, the CDR3 is TGTGCCAGCAGCTTAGCGAGGGGGCTAGAGACCCAGTACTTC. Translation gives CASSLARGLETQYF. The gene calls are TRBV7-9 and TRBJ2-5; 7 nucleotides line up with TRBD1. This CDR3 is built from 14 residues. The J segment lost 4 bases and the V segment lost 0 bases, leaving 2 bases of the junction unmatched. In germline, CDR1 is SEHNR, CDR2 FQNEAQ (reference sequence). Drawing the rest from reference TRBV7-9 and TRBJ2-5, the complete variable domain is DTGVSQNPRHKITKRGQNVTFRCDPISEHNRLYWYRQTLGQGPEFLTYFQNEAQLEKSRLLSDRFSAERPKGSFSTLEIQRTEQGDSAMYLCASSLARGLETQYFGPGTRLLVL.

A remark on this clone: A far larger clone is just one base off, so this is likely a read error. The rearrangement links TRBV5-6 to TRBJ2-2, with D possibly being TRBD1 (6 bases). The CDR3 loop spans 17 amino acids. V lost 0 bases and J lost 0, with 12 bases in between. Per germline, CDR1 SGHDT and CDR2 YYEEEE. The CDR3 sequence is CASSLANGGTNTGELFF. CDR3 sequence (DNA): TGTGCCAGCAGCTTGGCCAATGGGGGCACGAACACCGGGGAGCTGTTTTTT.

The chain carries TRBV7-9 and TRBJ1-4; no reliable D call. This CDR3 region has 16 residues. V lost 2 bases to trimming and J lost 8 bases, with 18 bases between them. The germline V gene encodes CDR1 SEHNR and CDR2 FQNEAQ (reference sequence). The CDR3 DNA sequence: TGTGCCAGCAGCTTACCGGACGGCCGTAAGAAAGAAAAACTGTTTTTT. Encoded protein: CASSLPDGRKKEKLFF. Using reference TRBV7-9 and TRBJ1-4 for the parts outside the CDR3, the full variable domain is DTGVSQNPRHKITKRGQNVTFRCDPISEHNRLYWYRQTLGQGPEFLTYFQNEAQLEKSRLLSDRFSAERPKGSFSTLEIQRTEQGDSAMYLCASSLPDGRKKEKLFFGSGTQLSVL.

CDR3 loop: CASSQGGQLNEQFF. CDR3 coding DNA: TGTGCCAGCAGCCAAGGGGGGCAATTGAATGAGCAGTTCTTC. This chain links TRBV4-2 with TRBJ2-1; tentatively, D is TRBD1 (6 bases). V lost 1 base and J lost 7, with 11 bases in between. The germline V gene encodes CDR1 LGHNA and CDR2 YNFKEQ. CDR3 length: 14 amino acids.

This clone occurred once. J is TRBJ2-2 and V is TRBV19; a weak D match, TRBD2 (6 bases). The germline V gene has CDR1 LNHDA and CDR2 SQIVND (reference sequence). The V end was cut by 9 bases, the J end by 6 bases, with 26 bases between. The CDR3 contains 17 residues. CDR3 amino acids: CASHEAEWGVGPGELFF. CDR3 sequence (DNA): TGTGCCAGCCATGAAGCCGAGTGGGGGGTTGGGCCCGGGGAGCTGTTTTTT.

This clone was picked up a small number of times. The CDR3 bases are TGTGCCAGCAAGGCGGGACCGTATGACGAGCAGTACTTC. It codes for CASKAGPYDEQYF. The V and J genes are TRBV25-1 and TRBJ2-7; maybe TRBD2 (6 bases). There are 13 residues in the CDR3. Germline V lookup: CDR1 MGHDK, CDR2 SYGVNS. V dropped 7 bases and J dropped 5 bases, with 15 bases sitting between them.

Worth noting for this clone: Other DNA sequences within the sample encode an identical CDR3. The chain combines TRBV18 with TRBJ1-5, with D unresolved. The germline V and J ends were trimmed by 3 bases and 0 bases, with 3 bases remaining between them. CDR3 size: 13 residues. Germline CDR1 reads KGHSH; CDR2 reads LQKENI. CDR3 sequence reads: CASSPDSNQPQHF. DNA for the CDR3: TGTGCCAGCTCACCTGATAGCAATCAGCCCCAGCATTTT.

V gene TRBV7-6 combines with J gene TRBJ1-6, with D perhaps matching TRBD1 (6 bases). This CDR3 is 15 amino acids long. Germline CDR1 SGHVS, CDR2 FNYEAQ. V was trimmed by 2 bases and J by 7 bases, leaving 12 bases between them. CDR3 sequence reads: CASSLRSQGNSPLHF. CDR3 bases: TGTGCCAGCAGCTTAAGATCCCAGGGGAATTCACCCCTCCACTTT.

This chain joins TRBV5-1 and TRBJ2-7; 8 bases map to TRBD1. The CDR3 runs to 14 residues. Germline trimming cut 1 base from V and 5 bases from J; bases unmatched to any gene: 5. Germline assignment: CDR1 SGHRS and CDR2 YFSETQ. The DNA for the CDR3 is TGCGCCAGCAGCTTGCTGGACAGGGATCACGAGCAGTACTTC. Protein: CASSLLDRDHEQYF.